The table lists the clone carrying this T cell receptor beta chain with a few counts. Its target is not known. The sample originates from a study of T cell clonotyping in hematopoietic cell transplantation. Overall study findings and caveats: After transplant, recipient diversity fell while pathologically expanded clonotypes grew through day 180. CD4 and CD8 repertoire contributions could not be separated without sorting. Broader posttransplant TCR repertoire diversity was predicted by graft donor and pretransplant recipient Inverse Simpson Index values.

Germline CDR1 reads SGDLS; CDR2 reads YYNGEE. CDR3 length: 13 residues. V dropped 0 bases and J dropped 7 bases, with 10 bases sitting between them. Blood collection times were about day -28 and days 30, 100, 180 posttransplant. Profiled with immunoSEQ multiplex PCR; TCRdb holds only in-frame clones, not every one. Of approximately 10,000 clones listed, 40% to 55% are singletons. V is TRBV9 and J is TRBJ2-5; no definite D call. The specimen comprised PBMCs, sampled 30 days after allogeneic stem cell transplant. The receptor was isolated from a male patient aged 50 to 60 who had an allogeneic stem cell transplant from an unrelated donor, so the T cells may come from the graft donor. Some clones in this sample may be carry-over from other donors' samples. The CDR3 DNA follows: TGTGCCAGCAGCGTAGTGGCACGCGGGACCCAGTACTTC. Amino acids: CASSVVARGTQYF.